The entry below gives a single TCR beta chain sequence along with its context. Trimming cost V 5 bases and J 1 base, with 30 bases left between them. Germline V gene sequence: CDR1 MNHEY, CDR2 SVGEGT. CDR3 length equals 21 residues. This specimen belongs to a study of blood T cell repertoires in COVID-19. Study in general: The samples span acute and convalescent COVID-19 from the United States, Italy and Spain. PBMCs, B-cell-depleted T cells, or T cells were the source of the cDNA or gDNA that made up the material.

In the original analysis: It was from reference gene primer amplification that nucleated cell counts were estimated. The protocol was immunoSEQ multiplex PCR, while the TCRdb copy is restricted to in-frame clones and leaves out a portion. From that table come the V and J calls and clone size; the DNA was used to work out D and trimming. The data hold about 220,000 clones, with 86% observed a single time. Sequencing used peripheral blood. The V call is TRBV6-2 or TRBV6-3, the J call TRBJ1-5; D remains ambiguous. The clonotype comes from a man aged 25 to 40 who had recovered from COVID-19. CDR3 bases: TGTGCCAGCAGTCCAGACACCTATGAAAACTGGGTGTTAAGGAGCAATCAGCCCCAGCATTTT. This gives the protein CASSPDTYENWVLRSNQPQHF.